The 29 T cell receptor beta chains presented below share a single source sample, sequenced in a study of cytomegalovirus exposure and HLA in healthy donors. Clones were sequenced by immunoSEQ multiplex PCR, and TCRdb holds only the in-frame ones, with some missing. The data contain 100,000 to 120,000 clones, approximately 94% of them seen just once; the ten biggest clones take up under 0.75%. The sequenced sample was PBMCs. The receptors come from a woman aged 18-29 years in good health and CMV-seronegative.

This chain connects TRBV5-1 to TRBJ2-7; D perhaps matches TRBD1 (6 bases). Between the trimmed V and J ends, which lost 1 base and 3 bases, there was a span of 11 bases. CDR1 and CDR2 from the germline V gene are SGHRS and YFSETQ. This CDR3 is 14 amino acids long. The CDR3 coding sequence is TGCGCCAGCAGCTTGCAGGGGAAGAGCTACGAGCAGTACTTC. Amino acids: CASSLQGKSYEQYF.

The chain couples TRBV4-2 to TRBJ2-1; 9 bases are shared with TRBD2. CDR1 LGHNA and CDR2 YNFKEQ come from the germline V gene. V dropped 1 base and J dropped 6; count of bases not matched to a gene: 7. The CDR3 is made up of 16 amino acids. This CDR3 is CASSQGDLAGLNEQFF. The CDR3, as DNA: TGTGCCAGCAGCCAAGGGGATCTAGCGGGGCTCAATGAGCAGTTCTTC.

V and J are TRBV13 and TRBJ1-1; a possible D gene is TRBD1 (6 bases). This CDR3 has 15 amino acids. Germline V gives CDR1 PRHDT, CDR2 FYEKMQ (reference sequence). Between the trimmed V and J ends, which lost 3 bases and 0 bases, there was a span of 11 bases. The CDR3 sequence: CASSFVGQMNTEAFF. In nucleotides, the CDR3 is TGTGCCAGCAGCTTTGTAGGACAGATGAACACTGAAGCTTTCTTT.

The chain uses TRBV6-5 and TRBJ1-5; D ambiguous. Trimming pared 2 bases from V and 3 bases from J, leaving 5 bases between. CDR1 and CDR2 from the germline V gene are MNHEY and SVGAGI. CDR3 size: 13 residues. CDR3 DNA: TGTGCCAGCAGTTACAGAGACAATCAGCCCCAGCATTTT. As protein: CASSYRDNQPQHF.

The chain uses TRBV4-1 and TRBJ1-1; D is ambiguous. Germline-derived CDR1 and CDR2 are MGHRA and YSYEKL. Trimming left V 2 bases short and J 1 base short, with 5 bases between. CDR3 length: 13 residues. The DNA for the CDR3 is TGCGCCAGCAGCCAACAACAGAACACTGAAGCTTTCTTT. This gives the protein CASSQQQNTEAFF.

The V gene is TRBV11-2, the J gene TRBJ1-4; D may be TRBD1 (6 bases). The V gene's germline CDR1 is SGHAT and CDR2 FQNNGV. The CDR3 runs 14 residues. V was trimmed by 2 bases and J by 7 bases, leaving 11 bases between them. The CDR3 bases are TGTGCCAGCAGCTTAACAGGGCGGGTTGAAAAACTGTTTTTT. Protein sequence: CASSLTGRVEKLFF. The variable domain in full, with the rest retrieved from reference TRBV11-2 and TRBJ1-4, is EAGVAQSPRYKIIEKRQSVAFWCNPISGHATLYWYQQILGQGPKLLIQFQNNGVVDDSQLPKDRFSAERLKGVDSTLKIQPAKLEDSAVYLCASSLTGRVEKLFFGSGTQLSVL.

V is TRBV4-2 and J is TRBJ2-2; no firm D call. The germline V gene encodes CDR1 LGHNA and CDR2 YNFKEQ. V lost 2 bases and J lost 6, with 7 bases in between. The CDR3 consists of 13 residues. The CDR3, as DNA: TGTGCCAGCAGCCAATGGCCTTCCGGGGAGCTGTTTTTT. Protein: CASSQWPSGELFF.

The rearrangement joins TRBV27 to TRBJ2-6; a possible D gene is TRBD1 (6 bases). The CDR3 covers 13 residues. The germline gives CDR1 MNHEY, CDR2 SMNVEV (reference sequence). Trimming took off 8 bases at V and 3 bases at J, with 8 bases between the two ends. CDR3 nucleotides: TGTGCCAGCTCAGGGGTTGGGGCCAACGTCCTGACTTTC. Translation gives CASSGVGANVLTF.

J is TRBJ2-2 and V is TRBV5-6; 8 nucleotides match TRBD1. V gave up 1 base and J gave up 4 bases; unmatched junction bases: 6. Germline V gives CDR1 SGHDT, CDR2 YYEEEE. This CDR3 is 16 amino acids long. CDR3 DNA sequence: TGTGCCAGCAGCTTGAGGGCAGGGGGCGGCACCGGGGAGCTGTTTTTT. Amino acids: CASSLRAGGGTGELFF.

The rearrangement joins TRBV19 to TRBJ1-2, with 9 bases aligning to TRBD1. The V gene end was trimmed by 4 bases and the J gene end by 4 bases; junction bases not matched to a gene: 10. Germline V lookup: CDR1 LNHDA, CDR2 SQIVND (reference sequence). CDR3 length: 16 amino acids. This CDR3 reads CASSTGQGIFAYGYTF. The CDR3, as DNA: TGTGCCAGTAGTACCGGACAGGGGATCTTTGCCTATGGCTACACCTTC.

The V and J genes are TRBV5-1 and TRBJ2-1; weak D call: TRBD1 (7 bases). From germline, CDR1 is SGHRS and CDR2 YFSETQ. The CDR3 covers 14 residues. Between the trimmed V and J ends, which lost 4 bases and 3 bases, there was a span of 11 bases. CDR3 bases: TGCGCCAGCAGCGCGGGACAGAACTACAATGAGCAGTTCTTC. Translating gives CASSAGQNYNEQFF. Based on the CDR3 plus reference TRBV5-1 and TRBJ2-1, the full variable domain is KAGVTQTPRYLIKTRGQQVTLSCSPISGHRSVSWYQQTPGQGLQFLFEYFSETQRNKGNFPGRFSGRQFSNSRSEMNVSTLELGDSALYLCASSAGQNYNEQFFGPGTRLTVL.

The rearrangement links TRBV19 to TRBJ2-7, with 7 positions matching TRBD1. The V and J ends lost 1 base and 3 bases, in that order; junction bases with no gene match: 0. The germline gives CDR1 LNHDA, CDR2 SQIVND (reference sequence). The CDR3 spans 13 residues. CDR3 loop: CASSIGQGYEQYF. The CDR3, as DNA: TGTGCCAGTAGTATAGGACAGGGCTACGAGCAGTACTTC. Supplemented by reference TRBV19 and TRBJ2-7, the full variable domain reads DGGITQSPKYLFRKEGQNVTLSCEQNLNHDAMYWYRQDPGQGLRLIYYSQIVNDFQKGDIAEGYSVSREKKESFPLTVTSAQKNPTAFYLCASSIGQGYEQYFGPGTRLTVT.

V and J are TRBV7-6 and TRBJ2-2; 8 bases fit TRBD1. There are 16 residues in the CDR3. The germline V gene has CDR1 SGHVS and CDR2 FNYEAQ. Trimming took 1 base from V and 0 from J; bases not matched to a gene: 1. The CDR3 DNA reads TGTGCCAGCAGCTTAGGGACAGGGACGAACACCGGGGAGCTGTTTTTT. Protein: CASSLGTGTNTGELFF.

This sequence joins TRBV2 and TRBJ2-1; unclear D gene. The CDR3 sequence is 16 residues long. V lost 3 bases to trimming and J lost 2 bases, with 14 bases between them. CDR1 is SNHLY, CDR2 FYNNEI, per germline. The chain's CDR3 is CASSDSLGRPYNEQFF. In DNA, the CDR3 is TGTGCCAGCAGTGATAGTTTGGGCAGGCCCTACAATGAGCAGTTCTTC.

V and J are TRBV5-8 and TRBJ1-1; D is possibly TRBD1 (5 bases). CDR3 length: 14 residues. Germline V gene sequence: CDR1 SGHTS, CDR2 YDEGEE. The V end lost 0 bases, the J end lost 6 bases, and 12 bases lay between the germline ends. The CDR3 loop is CASSLAGGAAEAFF. The DNA for the CDR3 is TGTGCCAGCAGCTTGGCCGGAGGGGCTGCTGAAGCTTTCTTT.

The J gene is TRBJ2-7, the V gene TRBV6-1, with a weak D call TRBD2 (6 bases). Germline V lookup: CDR1 MNHNS, CDR2 SASEGT. V was cut by 6 bases and J by 6 bases, with 18 bases left in between. The CDR3 extends over 14 amino acids. The CDR3 is CASSERGRLVEQYF. The CDR3 nucleotides are TGTGCCAGCAGCGAACGTGGGAGGTTAGTCGAGCAGTACTTC.

The V gene is TRBV18, the J gene TRBJ2-5; 11 bases agree with TRBD1. The CDR3 extends over 16 amino acids. Germline V gene sequence: CDR1 KGHSH, CDR2 LQKENI. V trimming: 2 bases; J trimming: 5 bases; junction bases outside the gene matches: 7. The CDR3 reads CASSPGGTGGFETQYF. The CDR3 region has the DNA TGTGCCAGCTCACCAGGCGGGACAGGGGGATTTGAGACCCAGTACTTC. Combining the CDR3 with reference TRBV18 and TRBJ2-5 gives the whole variable domain NAGVMQNPRHLVRRRGQEARLRCSPMKGHSHVYWYRQLPEEGLKFMVYLQKENIIDESGMPKERFSAEFPKEGPSILRIQQVVRGDSAAYFCASSPGGTGGFETQYFGPGTRLLVL.

The chain joins TRBV10-3 to TRBJ1-2; possibly TRBD1 for D (6 bases). The CDR3 sequence is 13 residues long. Germline CDR1 ENHRY, CDR2 SYGVKD. The V end lost 6 bases, the J end lost 8 bases, and 16 bases lay between the germline ends. The CDR3 sequence is CAIRITGLDGYTF. CDR3 nucleotide sequence: TGTGCCATCAGGATTACAGGGTTGGACGGCTACACCTTC.

The genes are TRBV6-1 and TRBJ2-7, with 9 positions matching TRBD1. With V trimmed by 5 bases and J by 7 bases, 12 bases remained unmatched. Germline V lookup: CDR1 MNHNS, CDR2 SASEGT. The CDR3 extends over 15 amino acids. This CDR3 reads CASSPWGQGGTEQYF. CDR3 coding DNA: TGTGCCAGCAGTCCCTGGGGACAGGGCGGGACGGAGCAGTACTTC.

The chain has TRBV18 and TRBJ2-3, with 8 bases matching TRBD1. J was trimmed by 6 bases and V by 3 bases; bases with no gene match: 5. Germline-derived CDR1 and CDR2 are KGHSH and LQKENI. This CDR3 spans 14 amino acids. The CDR3 sequence: CASSPDRVADTQYF. In nucleotides, the CDR3 is TGTGCCAGCTCACCGGACAGGGTAGCGGATACGCAGTATTTT.

CDR3 bases: TGTGCCAGCAGTTTAACAGCGGGGGGGCTGAATGAGCAGTTCTTC. Its translation is CASSLTAGGLNEQFF. This chain links TRBV28 with TRBJ2-1; 10 bases match TRBD2. CDR1 is MDHEN and CDR2 is SYDVKM in the germline V gene. This CDR3 region has 15 residues. The trim removed 2 bases at V and 7 bases at J, leaving 5 bases unmatched.

Written as DNA, the CDR3 is TGTGCCAGCAGTTTGGGGGACAGTCGGCCCCAGCATTTT. This encodes CASSLGDSRPQHF. The chain couples TRBV28 to TRBJ1-5; 7 nucleotides line up with TRBD1. The CDR3 loop spans 13 amino acids. Germline CDR1 MDHEN, CDR2 SYDVKM. V was pared by 3 bases and J by 9 bases, with 5 bases of the junction left unmatched.

The chain employs TRBV18 and TRBJ2-5; D is perhaps TRBD2 (6 bases). The V gene lost 3 bases and the J gene lost 1 base, with 15 bases spanning the gap. The CDR3 length is 16 residues. CDR1 is KGHSH, CDR2 LQKENI, per germline. CDR3 DNA: TGTGCCAGCTCACCTCCGGGGACTCACACCCAAGAGACCCAGTACTTC. This sequence encodes CASSPPGTHTQETQYF.

The CDR3 spells CASISRQTKKDTQYF. CDR3 coding DNA: TGTGCCAGCATAAGCCGACAGACGAAGAAAGATACGCAGTATTTT. This rearrangement joins TRBV27 to TRBJ2-3, with D possibly matching TRBD1 (5 bases). Germline V lookup: CDR1 MNHEY, CDR2 SMNVEV (reference sequence). V was pared by 7 bases and J by 5 bases, with 19 bases between. The CDR3 runs 15 residues.

J is TRBJ2-1 and V is TRBV7-2, with D possibly TRBD1 on 5 matching bases. The CDR3 spans 16 residues. Germline CDR1 SGHTA, CDR2 FQGNSA. V was clipped by 5 bases and J by 6 bases, with 20 bases between them. Here the CDR3 DNA reads TGTGCCAGCAGCCTTCAGGCAGGGCGTTGGGGCAATGAGCAGTTCTTC. It is translated as CASSLQAGRWGNEQFF. Full variable domain (outside the CDR3, taken from reference TRBV7-2 and TRBJ2-1): GAGVSQSPSNKVTEKGKDVELRCDPISGHTALYWYRQSLGQGLEFLIYFQGNSAPDKSGLPSDRFSAERTGGSVSTLTIQRTQQEDSAVYLCASSLQAGRWGNEQFFGPGTRLTVL.

The rearrangement uses TRBV5-6 and TRBJ2-1; unclear D gene. The CDR3 covers 11 residues. With 7 bases removed from V and 0 bases from J, the gap between germline ends came to 2 bases. Germline V lookup: CDR1 SGHDT, CDR2 YYEEEE. CDR3 DNA sequence: TGTGCCAGCCGCTCCTACAATGAGCAGTTCTTC. Translation: CASRSYNEQFF.

The chain carries TRBV28 and TRBJ1-1; 7 bases are a match to TRBD1. Germline V CDR1 and CDR2: MDHEN, SYDVKM. The CDR3 runs to 15 residues. With 6 bases clipped from V and 1 base from J, the junction kept 8 bases outside the gene matches. CDR3 sequence (DNA): TGTGCCAGCAGAGAAACAGGGGCGGGGAACACTGAAGCTTTCTTT. This translates into CASRETGAGNTEAFF.

The chain recombines TRBV28 with TRBJ2-2, with 9 bases lining up with TRBD1. The CDR3 runs to 18 residues. Trimming at V came to 6 bases and at J to 5 bases, leaving 16 bases not matched to a gene. Germline-derived CDR1 and CDR2 are MDHEN and SYDVKM. Here the CDR3 DNA reads TGTGCCAGCAGCGCCAATCAGGGACAGGGAATTTGGACCGGGGAGCTGTTTTTT. As protein: CASSANQGQGIWTGELFF.

The chain employs TRBV6-1 and TRBJ1-6; tentatively, D is TRBD1 (5 bases). The CDR3 is 17 residues long. From germline, CDR1 is MNHNS and CDR2 SASEGT. The ends were cut back, 2 bases at V and 10 bases at J, with 21 bases in the middle. The CDR3 DNA sequence: TGTGCCAGCAGTGAATTCGAACAGTTCGCGGGACGATCACCCCTCCACTTT. It codes for CASSEFEQFAGRSPLHF.